This T cell receptor (beta chain) was captured in a study of regulatory T cells in long-lasting Graves disease. Regarding the study as a whole: Newly diagnosed disease favored TRBV20-1 and TRBJ2-1 over persistent disease.

Documented time point: persistent/refractory GD, antithyroid drugs over 5 years with positive TRAb. RNA isolated from PBMCs was used to make the TCR library. The source of the patients was an endocrinology department in Xi'an, China. The CDR3 loop spans 12 amino acids. Germline CDR1 SGHAT, CDR2 FQNNGV. With 3 bases removed from V and 8 bases from J, the gap between germline ends came to 8 bases. According to the study, TCR beta libraries were built with iRepertoire HTBI primers and CDR3-region Arm-PCR. TCRdb re-derived calls from the multiplex PCR reads in MiXCR, one entry per CDR3 protein. Here the sample spans approximately 290,000 distinct CDR3 sequences, around 23% being singletons. There are a few counts of this clonotype. Antigen unknown.

Here the sequenced sample was peripheral blood mononuclear cells (PBMCs), taken when the disease was refractory, from a patient treated with antithyroid drugs. This receptor was identified in a female donor with Graves disease. The V gene is TRBV11-2, the J gene TRBJ2-1; D gene unclear. CDR3 DNA: TGTGCCAGCAGCTTCAAGGTACATGAGCAGTTCTTC. Translation gives CASSFKVHEQFF.